The T cell receptor beta chain described here comes from a study of CD8 T cells in Susac syndrome. Whole-study results and caveats: The TCR sequencing and HLA analysis in the study involved a relatively small number of individuals, as the study acknowledged.

After removal of 2 bases from V and 7 bases from J, the junction contained 2 bases not matched to a gene. The CDR3 is made up of 12 amino acids. Germline V gene lookup returns CDR1 GTSNPN and CDR2 SVGIG (reference sequence). Worth noting for this clonotype: Its antigen is still unknown.

The study used treatment-naive patients who had stable or active relapsing-remitting disease as multiple sclerosis controls. RNA totalling about 0.5 to 1 ug underwent reverse transcription with random hexamers. TCRdb re-analysed the immunoSEQ multiplex PCR reads in MiXCR, keeping a single row per CDR3 protein. Here the sample spans hundreds of thousands of distinct CDR3 sequences, more than 80% being singletons. The sample consisted of CD8+ T cells from PBMCs. The V and J genes are TRBV30 and TRBJ2-1; 7 bases match TRBD2. The receptor was derived from a human donor with multiple sclerosis. The CDR3 loop reads CAWSLAANEQFF. For the CDR3, the DNA is TGTGCCTGGAGTCTAGCGGCGAATGAGCAGTTCTTC.